Below, 23 T cell receptor beta chains from the same sample are listed, as sequenced in a study of cytomegalovirus exposure and HLA in healthy donors. The PCR was carried out with 60 Vbeta primers and 13 Jbeta primers. The protocol was immunoSEQ multiplex PCR, while the TCRdb copy is restricted to in-frame clones and leaves out a portion. The data show around 190,000 clones, around 87% seen once. The sequenced sample consisted of PBMCs. These receptors came from a woman younger than 30 in good health and CMV-seronegative.

For the CDR3, the DNA is TGTGCCAGTAGAGAGGGACTAGCGGGGGGCAAGGGCTACAATGAGCAGTTCTTC. It yields the protein CASREGLAGGKGYNEQFF. The chain combines TRBV19 with TRBJ2-1; TRBD2 agrees at 15 bases. Germline V gives CDR1 LNHDA, CDR2 SQIVND (reference sequence). This CDR3 contains 18 residues. V was pared by 6 bases and J by 3 bases, with 9 bases of the junction left unmatched.

This clone is a singleton in its sample. This chain connects TRBV4-1 to TRBJ1-1, with D perhaps matching TRBD1 (5 bases). V was clipped by 5 bases and J by 1 base, with 8 bases between them. The germline CDR1 and CDR2 sequences are MGHRA and YSYEKL. The CDR3 extends over 13 amino acids. Here the CDR3 reads CASSSTGNTEAFF. The DNA for the CDR3 is TGCGCCAGCAGCTCCACAGGGAACACTGAAGCTTTCTTT.

This clone has only one observation. The gene calls are TRBV28 and TRBJ1-4; no firm D call. The CDR3 consists of 13 residues. CDR1 MDHEN and CDR2 SYDVKM come from the germline V gene. V lost 6 bases and J 0 bases, leaving 5 bases between the germline ends. This chain's CDR3 is CASSLATNEKLFF. CDR3 nucleotides: TGTGCCAGCAGCCTTGCAACTAATGAAAAACTGTTTTTT. The full variable domain, with the rest looked up from reference TRBV28 and TRBJ1-4, is DVKVTQSSRYLVKRTGEKVFLECVQDMDHENMFWYRQDPGLGLRLIYFSYDVKMKEKGDIPEGYSVSREKKERFSLILESASTNQTSMYLCASSLATNEKLFFGSGTQLSVL.

The chain employs TRBV30 and TRBJ2-7; possibly TRBD2 for D (5 bases). Trimming left V 5 bases short and J 5 bases short, with 16 bases between. The germline gives CDR1 GTSNPN, CDR2 SVGIG (reference sequence). The CDR3 consists of 13 residues. CDR3 DNA sequence: TGTGCCTGGGGCGGAGGTTCCGGGGACGAGCAGTACTTC. It is translated as CAWGGGSGDEQYF.

The chain recombines TRBV10-3 with TRBJ1-5; a possible D gene is TRBD1 (5 bases). The germline CDR1 and CDR2 sequences are ENHRY and SYGVKD. The CDR3 loop spans 13 amino acids. The germline V and J ends were trimmed by 5 bases and 5 bases, with 10 bases remaining between them. DNA of the CDR3: TGTGCCATCAGTATCAAAGGGGATCAGCCCCAGCATTTT. This gives the protein CAISIKGDQPQHF.

The chain employs TRBV11-2 and TRBJ2-5; tentatively, D is TRBD1 (5 bases). CDR3 length: 15 amino acids. V was pared by 5 bases and J by 2 bases, with 15 bases between. Germline lookup yields CDR1 SGHAT and CDR2 FQNNGV. CDR3: CASSTITGFQETQYF. The CDR3 DNA is TGTGCCAGCAGCACAATCACAGGATTTCAAGAGACCCAGTACTTC.

This chain joins TRBV5-1 and TRBJ2-7; 8 nucleotides match TRBD1. J lost 0 bases, V lost 4 bases, and 6 bases had no gene match. Looked up from germline, CDR1 is SGHRS and CDR2 is YFSETQ. The CDR3 runs to 15 residues. The CDR3 coding sequence is TGCGCCAGCAGCATCCGGGACAGGAGCTCCTACGAGCAGTACTTC. Amino acids: CASSIRDRSSYEQYF.

This sequence joins TRBV7-9 and TRBJ2-7; 10 nucleotides line up with TRBD1. Germline trimming cut 5 bases from V and 5 bases from J; bases unmatched to any gene: 6. Germline CDR1 and CDR2: SEHNR and FQNEAQ (reference sequence). The CDR3 covers 14 residues. DNA of the CDR3: TGTGCCAGCAGCCCGGGACAGGGGAGGAACGAGCAGTACTTC. Translating it yields CASSPGQGRNEQYF. The full variable domain, rest sourced from reference TRBV7-9 and TRBJ2-7, is DTGVSQNPRHKITKRGQNVTFRCDPISEHNRLYWYRQTLGQGPEFLTYFQNEAQLEKSRLLSDRFSAERPKGSFSTLEIQRTEQGDSAMYLCASSPGQGRNEQYFGPGTRLTVT.

The V and J genes are TRBV15 and TRBJ2-1, with 12 bases that match TRBD2. Germline V CDR1 and CDR2: LNHNV, YYDKDF (reference sequence). The CDR3 contains 13 residues. V lost 3 bases to trimming and J lost 13 bases; unmatched junction nucleotides: 4. CDR3: CATSSRLAGEQFF. CDR3 coding DNA: TGTGCCACCAGCAGCAGACTAGCGGGGGAACAGTTCTTC. Filled out from reference TRBV15 and TRBJ2-1, the complete variable domain reads DAMVIQNPRYQVTQFGKPVTLSCSQTLNHNVMYWYQQKSSQAPKLLFHYYDKDFNNEADTPDNFQSRRPNTSFCFLDIRSPGLGDTAMYLCATSSRLAGEQFFGPGTRLTVL.

V gene TRBV6-1 combines with J gene TRBJ2-1; D possibly corresponds to TRBD2 (7 bases). Germline V CDR1 and CDR2: MNHNS, SASEGT. The CDR3 spans 14 residues. The ends were cut back, 6 bases at V and 9 bases at J, with 18 bases in the middle. CDR3 in DNA: TGTGCCAGCAGACCCGGGGGGCGCCCGGGTGAGCAGTTCTTC. This codes for CASRPGGRPGEQFF.

This chain joins TRBV6-5 and TRBJ1-2; D is undetermined. Trimming took 0 bases from V and 2 from J, leaving 7 bases between them. The CDR3 totals 14 residues. In germline, CDR1 is MNHEY, CDR2 SVGAGI. CDR3 DNA sequence: TGTGCCAGCAGTTACTCGAACCAGAACTATGGCTACACCTTC. This gives the protein CASSYSNQNYGYTF.

The gene calls are TRBV7-9 and TRBJ2-1; 9 bases map to TRBD2. Germline CDR1 reads SEHNR; CDR2 reads FQNEAQ (reference sequence). CDR3 length equals 19 residues. The V and J ends lost 1 base and 4 bases, in that order; junction bases with no gene match: 14. Written as DNA, the CDR3 is TGTGCCAGCAGCTTAGAGTGGGGTAGCGGGAGCTCCCTTTACAATGAGCAGTTCTTC. As protein: CASSLEWGSGSSLYNEQFF.

The chain carries TRBV28 and TRBJ2-1; D may be TRBD2 (6 bases). The V end lost 6 bases, the J end lost 0 bases, and 24 bases lay between the germline ends. CDR3 length: 19 residues. The germline V gene has CDR1 MDHEN and CDR2 SYDVKM. The CDR3 reads CASRLRAWVAGISYNEQFF. CDR3 bases: TGTGCCAGCAGACTCAGAGCCTGGGTGGCGGGGATCTCCTACAATGAGCAGTTCTTC.

For this clone: The junction departs from germline at one end; a sequencing error may be responsible. The J gene is TRBJ1-4, the V gene TRBV7-6; no definite D call. The V gene's germline CDR1 is SGHVS and CDR2 FNYEAQ. The CDR3 has 14 amino acids. The CDR3 loop is CASSLELINEKLFF. DNA for the CDR3: TGTGCCAGCAGCTTAGAACTGATTAATGAAAAACTATTTTTT.

The genes are TRBV5-5 and TRBJ1-1; the match to TRBD1 covers 9 bases. The CDR3 length is 15 residues. Per the germline V gene, CDR1 is SGHKS and CDR2 is YYEKEE (reference sequence). V dropped 5 bases and J dropped 5; count of bases not matched to a gene: 10. CDR3 bases: TGTGCCAGCAGTTCGATCACAGGGGGCCCGACTGAAGCTTTCTTT. This encodes CASSSITGGPTEAFF.

The chain employs TRBV6-1 and TRBJ2-7; perhaps TRBD2 as D (5 bases). Trimming cost V 7 bases and J 4 bases, with 14 bases left between them. Looked up from germline, CDR1 is MNHNS and CDR2 is SASEGT. This CDR3 has 13 residues. Here the CDR3 reads CASTPGGWYEQYF. CDR3 DNA: TGTGCCAGCACCCCAGGAGGCTGGTACGAGCAGTACTTC.

The CDR3, as DNA: TGTGCCAGCGACCGCCCCAGAGGGAGCCCTGAAAAACTGTTTTTT. Encoded protein: CASDRPRGSPEKLFF. The chain uses TRBV7-9 and TRBJ1-4; no firm D call. CDR1 and CDR2 from the germline V gene are SEHNR and FQNEAQ (reference sequence). V shed 8 bases and J shed 7 bases, with 20 bases lying between them. This CDR3 has 15 amino acids.

The chain joins TRBV5-4 to TRBJ2-5; 14 bases agree with TRBD2. This CDR3 region has 16 residues. The germline CDR1 and CDR2 sequences are SGHNT and YYREEE (reference sequence). With V trimmed by 4 bases and J by 4 bases, 6 bases remained unmatched. CDR3 sequence reads: CASSRGTSGSGETQYF. DNA of the CDR3: TGTGCCAGCAGCAGAGGGACTAGCGGGAGTGGAGAGACCCAGTACTTC.

V is TRBV15 and J is TRBJ2-1; 7 bases are a match to TRBD2. Unmatched junction bases numbered 13, after V lost 0 bases and J lost 5 bases. The CDR3 is 18 residues long. Germline V gives CDR1 LNHNV, CDR2 YYDKDF (reference sequence). CDR3 DNA: TGTGCCACCAGCAGAGACGTGGGGGGGAGGCTGGGCCACAATGAGCAGTTCTTC. It translates to CATSRDVGGRLGHNEQFF.

V is TRBV7-8 and J is TRBJ1-1, with a weak D call TRBD1 (5 bases). The V end lost 1 base, the J end lost 0 bases, and 12 bases lay between the germline ends. Germline V gives CDR1 SGHVS, CDR2 FQNEAQ. This CDR3 has 16 amino acids. The CDR3 sequence: CASSLEKGFLNTEAFF. CDR3 in DNA: TGTGCCAGCAGCTTAGAGAAGGGGTTTCTGAACACTGAAGCTTTCTTT. The variable domain in full, with the rest retrieved from reference TRBV7-8 and TRBJ1-1, is GAGVSQSPRYKVAKRGQDVALRCDPISGHVSLFWYQQALGQGPEFLTYFQNEAQLDKSGLPSDRFFAERPEGSVSTLKIQRTQQEDSAVYLCASSLEKGFLNTEAFFGQGTRLTVV.

This chain uses TRBV15 with TRBJ1-1, with 9 positions matching TRBD1. CDR3 length: 12 amino acids. Per the germline V gene, CDR1 is LNHNV and CDR2 is YYDKDF (reference sequence). The V and J ends lost 6 bases and 4 bases, in that order; junction bases with no gene match: 0. DNA of the CDR3: TGTGCCACCAGGACAGGGGGCACTGAAGCTTTCTTT. It yields the protein CATRTGGTEAFF.

The rearrangement joins TRBV4-2 to TRBJ1-3; TRBD1 matches at 8 bases. Per the germline V gene, CDR1 is LGHNA and CDR2 is YNFKEQ. The V gene end was trimmed by 0 bases and the J gene end by 3 bases; junction bases not matched to a gene: 4. This CDR3 contains 16 residues. CDR3 bases: TGTGCCAGCAGCCAAGACCGAACAGGGGGTGGAAACACCATATATTTT. It translates to CASSQDRTGGGNTIYF.

As for this clone: One end of the junction varies from germline; a read error may be responsible. Additional DNA sequences in this sample encode the identical CDR3. The chain uses TRBV30 and TRBJ1-2; D call uncertain. The germline CDR1 and CDR2 sequences are GTSNPN and SVGIG (reference sequence). CDR3 length equals 12 residues. The CDR3 is CACPGFNYGYTF. The CDR3 nucleotides are TGCGCCTGCCCGGGTTTCAACTATGGCTACACCTTC.